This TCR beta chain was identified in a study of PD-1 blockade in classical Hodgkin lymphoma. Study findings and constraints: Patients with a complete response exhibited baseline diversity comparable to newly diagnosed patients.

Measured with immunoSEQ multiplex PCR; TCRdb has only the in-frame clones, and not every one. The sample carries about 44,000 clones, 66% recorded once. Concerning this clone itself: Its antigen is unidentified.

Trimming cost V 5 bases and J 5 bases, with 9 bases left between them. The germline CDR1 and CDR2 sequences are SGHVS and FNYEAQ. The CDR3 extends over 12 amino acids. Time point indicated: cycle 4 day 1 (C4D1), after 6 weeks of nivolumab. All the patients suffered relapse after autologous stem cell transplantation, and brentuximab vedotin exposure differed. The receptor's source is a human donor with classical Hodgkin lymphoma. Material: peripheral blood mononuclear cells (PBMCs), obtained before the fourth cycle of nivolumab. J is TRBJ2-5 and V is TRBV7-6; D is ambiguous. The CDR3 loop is CASSDRRETQYF. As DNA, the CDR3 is TGTGCCAGCAGCGACCGTAGGGAGACCCAGTACTTC.